The entry that follows covers one T cell receptor beta chain sequence. This record comes from a study of blood T cell repertoires in COVID-19. The overall study: Samples of COVID-19 (acute and convalescent) were obtained from the United States, Italy and Spain. PBMCs, B-cell-depleted T cells, or T cells provided the cDNA or gDNA that made up the material.

In the original analysis: Estimates of nucleated cell counts were drawn from the amplification of reference gene primers. Sequencing was performed with immunoSEQ multiplex PCR; in TCRdb, only in-frame clones are kept and a portion is missing. Clone size and V and J calls were adopted from that table, with D and trimming inferred from the DNA. The sample shows around 450,000 clones, around 89% of them seen only once. The source material was peripheral blood. This sequence originates from a woman in her twenties or thirties with acute or convalescent COVID-19.

Written as DNA, the CDR3 is TGTGCCAGCACCATCCTAGCGGGGGGGGTACGAGAGCAGTTCTTC. Its translation: CASTILAGGVREQFF. The chain links TRBV7-6 to TRBJ2-1; TRBD2 matches 12 bases. J lost 10 bases, V lost 7 bases, and 11 bases had no gene match. Germline-derived CDR1 and CDR2 are SGHVS and FNYEAQ. The CDR3 totals 15 residues.